The 29 T cell receptor beta chains presented below share a single source sample, sequenced in a study of human T cells and chemical hapten exposure. Time point reported: patch test 1, 2 weeks after DPC sensitization. Sample treatment: therapeutic diphenylcyclopropenone sensitization with weekly scalp DPC. TCRdb processed the RACE reads anew with MiXCR; each CDR3 protein has one entry. In the table there are under 85,000 distinct CDR3 sequences, approximately 10% of which are singletons. Source: whole blood, taken in connection with sensitization to the hapten diphenylcyclopropenone (DPC). The receptors come from a woman aged 50 to 60 with alopecia areata. Some clones in this sample may be carry-over from other donors' samples.

This chain links TRBV30 with TRBJ1-2; D unclear. The CDR3 is made up of 13 amino acids. CDR1 is GTSNPN, CDR2 SVGIG, per germline (reference sequence). V lost 4 bases and J 1 base, leaving 10 bases between the germline ends. The CDR3: CAWIGGINYGYTF. CDR3 in DNA: TGTGCCTGGATAGGCGGCATTAACTATGGCTACACCTTC.

This clonotype was found a few times. The chain couples TRBV7-9 to TRBJ2-1, with TRBD2 matching 10 bases. The V gene's germline CDR1 is SEHNR and CDR2 FQNEAQ (reference sequence). After removal of 7 bases from V and 2 bases from J, the junction contained 8 bases not matched to a gene. The CDR3 spans 16 residues. CDR3 region: CASNPIGLAAYNEQFF. The DNA of the CDR3 is TGTGCCAGCAACCCTATCGGACTAGCGGCCTACAATGAGCAGTTCTTC.

The CDR3: CASRGTVGKNIQYF. The CDR3 region has the DNA TGTGCCAGCAGGGGGACAGTGGGGAAAAACATTCAGTACTTC. The chain recombines TRBV12-3 or TRBV12-4 with TRBJ2-4, with 7 bases fitting TRBD1. The V and J ends lost 6 bases and 4 bases, in that order; junction bases with no gene match: 6. The CDR3 sequence is 14 residues long.

The V and J genes are TRBV3-1 and TRBJ2-1; perhaps TRBD2 as D (6 bases). Trimming stripped 6 bases from V and 5 bases from J, with 14 bases between. Looked up from germline, CDR1 is LGHDT and CDR2 is YNNKEL (reference sequence). The CDR3 contains 14 residues. The DNA for the CDR3 is TGTGCCAGCAGGCCCGGAGGGCCTCACAATGAGCAGTTCTTC. It yields the protein CASRPGGPHNEQFF.

This clonotype was recorded a few times. An end of the junction differs from the germline gene, which may be a read error. CDR3 bases: TGTGCCTGCAGCTTAGCGGGAGGGGGTCAAGAGACCCAGTACTTC. Translating it yields CACSLAGGGQETQYF. The chain links TRBV6-1 to TRBJ2-5, with TRBD2 matching over 11 bases. CDR1 is MNHNS, CDR2 SASEGT, per germline. The CDR3 is 15 residues long.

This clonotype came up a few times. The J gene is TRBJ1-5, the V gene TRBV19; 10 bases agree with TRBD1. The junction had 3 bases not matched to a gene; V was cut back by 7 bases and J by 6 bases. Germline V lookup: CDR1 LNHDA, CDR2 SQIVND (reference sequence). The CDR3 contains 13 residues. The CDR3 DNA sequence: TGTGCCAGTACCTGGACAGGGGGTCAGCCCCAGCATTTT. Protein sequence: CASTWTGGQPQHF.

This clonotype was observed at least ten times. The gene calls are TRBV7-6 and TRBJ2-1, with TRBD1 matching 9 bases. The CDR3 sequence is 16 residues long. Germline CDR1 is SGHVS and CDR2 is FNYEAQ. Trimming removed 5 bases from V and 1 base from J; junction bases left unmatched: 6. CDR3 in amino acids: CASSTRTGASYNEQFF. The CDR3 nucleotides are TGTGCCAGCAGCACCCGGACAGGGGCTTCCTACAATGAGCAGTTCTTC.

The chain recombines TRBV10-3 with TRBJ2-7; D remains ambiguous. Germline values: CDR1 ENHRY, CDR2 SYGVKD. CDR3 size: 11 residues. V was trimmed by 3 bases and J by 4 bases, leaving 4 bases between them. The CDR3 spells CAISEGYEQYF. The CDR3 DNA sequence: TGTGCCATCAGTGAAGGGTACGAGCAGTACTTC.

The chain couples TRBV20-1 to TRBJ2-7; D uncertain. V lost 0 bases, J lost 0 bases, and 6 bases lay in between. CDR1 and CDR2 from the germline V gene are DFQATT and SNEGSKA (reference sequence). The length of the CDR3 is 13 residues. CDR3 residues: CSAREGHSYEQYF. The CDR3 coding sequence is TGCAGTGCTAGAGAGGGTCACTCCTACGAGCAGTACTTC.

Many counts were recorded for this clonotype. The rearrangement uses TRBV5-1 and TRBJ2-1; possibly TRBD1 for D (6 bases). The germline gives CDR1 SGHRS, CDR2 YFSETQ. This CDR3 region has 15 residues. V was pared by 0 bases and J by 1 base, with 8 bases between. CDR3 nucleotides: TGCGCCAGCAGCTTGGCGAGGGGGTCCTACAATGAGCAGTTCTTC. The encoded protein is CASSLARGSYNEQFF.

The sample holds many counts of this clonotype. This chain uses TRBV3-1 with TRBJ2-2; 7 bases map to TRBD1. Germline V lookup: CDR1 LGHDT, CDR2 YNNKEL (reference sequence). V gave up 2 bases and J gave up 4 bases; unmatched junction bases: 7. This CDR3 comprises 16 residues. This chain's CDR3 is CASSQQPGQPTGELFF. The CDR3 DNA follows: TGTGCCAGCAGCCAACAGCCGGGACAGCCCACCGGGGAGCTGTTTTTT.

In its sample, this clonotype was seen a few times. This chain uses TRBV12-3 or TRBV12-4 with TRBJ1-6; no clear D. The germline V and J ends were trimmed by 4 bases and 10 bases, with 8 bases remaining between them. This CDR3 comprises 12 residues. CDR3 in amino acids: CASSSHRSPLHF. CDR3 bases: TGTGCCAGCAGTTCCCACCGATCACCCCTCCACTTT.

V gene TRBV29-1 combines with J gene TRBJ2-1, with 7 bases lining up with TRBD2. Per germline, CDR1 SQVTM and CDR2 ANQGSEA. The CDR3 length is 10 residues. The V and J ends lost 7 bases and 7 bases, in that order; junction bases with no gene match: 1. The CDR3 DNA sequence: TGCAGCGGGGGGGGTAATGAGCAGTTCTTC. Protein sequence: CSGGGNEQFF.

This clonotype was picked up a small number of times. CDR3 coding DNA: TGCAGCGTTGAACACCCTCAGGCAGTGCCCACTGAAGCTTTCTTT. Its protein is CSVEHPQAVPTEAFF. The chain joins TRBV29-1 to TRBJ1-1; no definite D call. The CDR3 is 15 residues long. Trimming shortened V by 2 bases and J by 4 bases, and 17 bases separated the two germline ends. Germline lookup yields CDR1 SQVTM and CDR2 ANQGSEA.

V gene TRBV20-1 combines with J gene TRBJ1-5; D possibly corresponds to TRBD1 (5 bases). CDR1 and CDR2 from the germline V gene are DFQATT and SNEGSKA (reference sequence). The CDR3 length is 12 residues. V shed 7 bases and J shed 2 bases, with 9 bases lying between them. The CDR3 DNA reads as TGCAGTGGGCAGGGAGGCAATCAGCCCCAGCATTTT. The encoded protein is CSGQGGNQPQHF.

Many counts were recorded for this clonotype. This rearrangement joins TRBV20-1 to TRBJ1-2, with a weak D call TRBD1 (5 bases). Germline V gene data show CDR1 as DFQATT and CDR2 as SNEGSKA (reference sequence). The V and J ends lost 0 bases and 0 bases respectively, with 11 bases between them. The CDR3 length is 15 residues. CDR3 sequence (DNA): TGCAGTGCTAGAGAGACAGAACTCCCTAACTATGGCTACACCTTC. Amino acids: CSARETELPNYGYTF.

This sequence joins TRBV7-2 and TRBJ1-1; TRBD1 might be the D (5 bases). The CDR3 length is 13 residues. V lost 9 bases, J lost 0 bases, and 11 bases lay in between. Germline CDR1 reads SGHTA; CDR2 reads FQGNSA. CDR3 in DNA: TGTGCCAGTCCGACAGCGTTGAACACTGAAGCTTTCTTT. Protein: CASPTALNTEAFF.

This clonotype was found many times. The V and J genes are TRBV19 and TRBJ1-4; tentative D call: TRBD1 (5 bases). Germline V gene data show CDR1 as LNHDA and CDR2 as SQIVND (reference sequence). Trimming left V 6 bases short and J 0 bases short, with 8 bases between. This CDR3 contains 14 residues. Here the CDR3 DNA reads TGTGCCAGTAGGGAGACAGCAACTAATGAAAAACTGTTTTTT. This encodes CASRETATNEKLFF.

V is TRBV19 and J is TRBJ2-2, with D possibly being TRBD1 (6 bases). The ends were cut back, 4 bases at V and 9 bases at J, with 21 bases in the middle. The CDR3 has 16 amino acids. Germline V gene sequence: CDR1 LNHDA, CDR2 SQIVND (reference sequence). DNA for the CDR3: TGTGCCAGTAGTAGAGTGCAGGGGCCGCAAGGGCGGGAGCTGTTTTTT. Encoded protein: CASSRVQGPQGRELFF.

The CDR3 DNA sequence: TGTGCCAGCACCCCGACAGGGTGGACAGATACGCAGTATTTT. Translating gives CASTPTGWTDTQYF. J is TRBJ2-3 and V is TRBV12-3 or TRBV12-4; 7 nucleotides align to TRBD1. This CDR3 is built from 14 residues. V was pared by 7 bases and J by 3 bases, with 7 bases of the junction left unmatched.

The chain uses TRBV20-1 and TRBJ2-2; maybe TRBD2 (6 bases). This CDR3 contains 14 residues. V dropped 6 bases and J dropped 1 base, with 12 bases sitting between them. Germline assignment: CDR1 DFQATT and CDR2 SNEGSKA (reference sequence). CDR3 protein: CSAGDSLNTGELFF. CDR3 nucleotides: TGCAGTGCCGGGGACTCCCTGAACACCGGGGAGCTGTTTTTT.

This clonotype was seen many times. The rearrangement joins TRBV7-9 to TRBJ2-6; D remains ambiguous. Germline loops: CDR1 SEHNR, CDR2 FQNEAQ (reference sequence). The CDR3 loop spans 15 amino acids. The V end lost 7 bases, the J end lost 2 bases, and 12 bases lay between the germline ends. CDR3 in DNA: TGTGCCAGCACCCAATTCTCTACTGGGGCCAACGTCCTGACTTTC. It codes for CASTQFSTGANVLTF.

There are many counts of this clonotype. This chain links TRBV11-2 with TRBJ1-1; TRBD1 agrees at 10 bases. The CDR3 has 13 amino acids. The V segment lost 5 bases and the J segment 7 bases; nucleotides outside the gene matches: 4. Germline assignment: CDR1 SGHAT and CDR2 FQNNGV. The CDR3 here is CASSPGQGLEAFF. In nucleotides, the CDR3 is TGTGCCAGCAGCCCGGGACAGGGGCTTGAAGCTTTCTTT.

This clonotype is categorized as medium-sized (0.01 to 0.1%). This rearrangement joins TRBV20-1 to TRBJ2-6; D gene uncertain. This CDR3 comprises 14 residues. Germline loops: CDR1 DFQATT, CDR2 SNEGSKA (reference sequence). Trimming cost V 5 bases and J 0 bases, with 8 bases left between them. The CDR3 spells CSAQTYSGANVLTF. CDR3 in DNA: TGCAGTGCTCAAACCTACTCTGGGGCCAACGTCCTGACTTTC.

V is TRBV5-5 and J is TRBJ2-1; D unresolved. Trimming stripped 5 bases from V and 8 bases from J, with 17 bases between. CDR3 length: 14 residues. CDR1 is SGHKS and CDR2 is YYEKEE in the germline V gene (reference sequence). This CDR3 is CASSRRIGPDEQFF. The CDR3 DNA follows: TGTGCCAGCAGTCGCCGCATTGGACCCGATGAGCAGTTCTTC.

This clonotype has more than one count but fewer than ten. The CDR3 region has the DNA TGTGCCAGCAGCTACAGGTTTAGCTCCTACGAGCAGTACTTC. Translating it yields CASSYRFSSYEQYF. The chain is built from TRBV5-4 and TRBJ2-7; a possible D gene is TRBD1 (5 bases). The length of the CDR3 is 14 residues. V was pared by 3 bases and J by 0 bases, with 10 bases between. Germline values: CDR1 SGHNT, CDR2 YYREEE (reference sequence).

This clonotype was observed at least ten times. V usage is TRBV18 and J usage is TRBJ2-1, with 12 bases fitting TRBD2. The length of the CDR3 is 20 residues. CDR1 and CDR2 from the germline V gene are KGHSH and LQKENI. With 3 bases clipped from V and 6 bases from J, the junction kept 18 bases outside the gene matches. The CDR3 DNA reads TGTGCCAGCTCACCCTCGGACAGGGCGCTAGCGGGAGGGCCCCTCAATGAGCAGTTCTTC. As protein: CASSPSDRALAGGPLNEQFF.

The sample holds many counts of this clonotype. The J gene is TRBJ1-2, the V gene TRBV29-1; the D is unclear. Germline assignment: CDR1 SQVTM and CDR2 ANQGSEA. The CDR3 has 13 residues. V was shortened by 2 bases and J by 8 bases, with 15 bases between the two germline ends. CDR3 residues: CSVEKERAKGYTF. DNA of the CDR3: TGCAGCGTTGAAAAAGAGAGGGCTAAGGGCTACACCTTC.

This sequence joins TRBV5-5 and TRBJ2-7, with TRBD1 matching 10 bases. The V segment lost 4 bases and the J segment 5 bases; nucleotides outside the gene matches: 6. Germline V gene lookup returns CDR1 SGHKS and CDR2 YYEKEE (reference sequence). This CDR3 is built from 14 residues. CDR3 sequence reads: CASSPGTGAHEQYF. DNA for the CDR3: TGTGCCAGCAGCCCCGGGACAGGGGCCCACGAGCAGTACTTC.